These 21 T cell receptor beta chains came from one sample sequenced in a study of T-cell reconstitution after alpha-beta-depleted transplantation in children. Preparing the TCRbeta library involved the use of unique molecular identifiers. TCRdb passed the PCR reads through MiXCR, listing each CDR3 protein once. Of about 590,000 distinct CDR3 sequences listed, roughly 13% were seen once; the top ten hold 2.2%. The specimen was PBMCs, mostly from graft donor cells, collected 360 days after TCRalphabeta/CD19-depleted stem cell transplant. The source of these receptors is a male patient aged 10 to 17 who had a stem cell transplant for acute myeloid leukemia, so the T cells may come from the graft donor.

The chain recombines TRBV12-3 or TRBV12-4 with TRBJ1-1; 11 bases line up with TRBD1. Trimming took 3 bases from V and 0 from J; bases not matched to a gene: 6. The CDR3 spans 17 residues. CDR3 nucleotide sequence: TGTGCCAGCAGTTTTTGGACAGGGGGCAGGATGAACACTGAAGCTTTCTTT. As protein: CASSFWTGGRMNTEAFF.

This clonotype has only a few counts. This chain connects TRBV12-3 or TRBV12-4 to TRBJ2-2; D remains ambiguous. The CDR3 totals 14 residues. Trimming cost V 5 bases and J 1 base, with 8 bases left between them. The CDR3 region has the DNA TGTGCCAGCAGTCGAAAGGGGAACACCGGGGAGCTGTTTTTT. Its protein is CASSRKGNTGELFF.

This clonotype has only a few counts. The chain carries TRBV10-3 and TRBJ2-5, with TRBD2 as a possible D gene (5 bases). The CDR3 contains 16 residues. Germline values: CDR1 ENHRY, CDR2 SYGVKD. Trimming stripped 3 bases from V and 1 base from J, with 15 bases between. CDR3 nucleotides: TGTGCCATCAGTGAAGTCAGTGTGAGCGGCCAAGAGACCCAGTACTTC. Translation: CAISEVSVSGQETQYF.

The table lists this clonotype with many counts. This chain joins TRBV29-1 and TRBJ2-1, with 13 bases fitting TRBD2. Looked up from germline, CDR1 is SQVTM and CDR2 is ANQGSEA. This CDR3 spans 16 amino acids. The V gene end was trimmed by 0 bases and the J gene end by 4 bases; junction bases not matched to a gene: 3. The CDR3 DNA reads TGCAGCGTTGAAGATGGGACTAGCGGGACGTACAATGAGCAGTTCTTC. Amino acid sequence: CSVEDGTSGTYNEQFF.

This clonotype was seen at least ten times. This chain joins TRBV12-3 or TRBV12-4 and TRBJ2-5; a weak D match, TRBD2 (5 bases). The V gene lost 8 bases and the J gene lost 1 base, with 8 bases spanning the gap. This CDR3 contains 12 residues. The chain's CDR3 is CASGRGQETQYF. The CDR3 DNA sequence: TGTGCCAGCGGGAGAGGCCAAGAGACCCAGTACTTC.

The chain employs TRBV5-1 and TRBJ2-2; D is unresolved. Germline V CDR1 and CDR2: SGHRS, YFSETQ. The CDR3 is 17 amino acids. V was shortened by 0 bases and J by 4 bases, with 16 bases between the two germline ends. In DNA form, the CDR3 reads TGCGCCAGCAGCTTGGGGCCCTCGAGGTTTGGCACCGGGGAGCTGTTTTTT. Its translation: CASSLGPSRFGTGELFF. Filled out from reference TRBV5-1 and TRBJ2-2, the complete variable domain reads KAGVTQTPRYLIKTRGQQVTLSCSPISGHRSVSWYQQTPGQGLQFLFEYFSETQRNKGNFPGRFSGRQFSNSRSEMNVSTLELGDSALYLCASSLGPSRFGTGELFFGEGSRLTVL.

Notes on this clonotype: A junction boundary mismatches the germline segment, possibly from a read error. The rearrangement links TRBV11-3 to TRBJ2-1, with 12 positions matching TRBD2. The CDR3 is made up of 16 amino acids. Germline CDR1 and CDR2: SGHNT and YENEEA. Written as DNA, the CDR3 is TGTGCCAGCAGCTTAGTAGGGACTAGCGGGTCGGATGAGCATTTCTTC. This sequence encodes CASSLVGTSGSDEHFF.

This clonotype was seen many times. The CDR3 loop is CASSWTSGRPQYF. Here the CDR3 DNA reads TGTGCCAGCAGCTGGACTAGCGGGAGGCCCCAGTACTTC. The rearrangement links TRBV12-3 or TRBV12-4 to TRBJ2-5, with 14 bases matching TRBD2. With 6 bases clipped from V and 9 bases from J, the junction kept 3 bases outside the gene matches. The CDR3 covers 13 residues.

This CDR3 is CASSIQGSYEQYF. CDR3 nucleotides: TGTGCCAGCAGCATACAGGGATCCTACGAGCAGTACTTC. The V gene is TRBV7-9, the J gene TRBJ2-7, with D maybe TRBD1 (6 bases). V was cut by 5 bases and J by 1 base, with 9 bases left in between. Germline V gives CDR1 SEHNR, CDR2 FQNEAQ (reference sequence). The CDR3 loop spans 13 amino acids.

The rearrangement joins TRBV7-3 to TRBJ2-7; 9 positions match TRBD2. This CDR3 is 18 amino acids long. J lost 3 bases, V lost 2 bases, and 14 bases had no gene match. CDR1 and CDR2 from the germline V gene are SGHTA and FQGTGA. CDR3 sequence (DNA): TGTGCCAGCAGCTTAGTAGCCCCCATAGCGGGAGCCTACTACGAGCAGTACTTC. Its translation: CASSLVAPIAGAYYEQYF. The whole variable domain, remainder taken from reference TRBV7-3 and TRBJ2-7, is GAGVSQTPSNKVTEKGKYVELRCDPISGHTALYWYRQSLGQGPEFLIYFQGTGAADDSGLPNDRFFAVRPEGSVSTLKIQRTERGDSAVYLCASSLVAPIAGAYYEQYFGPGTRLTVT.

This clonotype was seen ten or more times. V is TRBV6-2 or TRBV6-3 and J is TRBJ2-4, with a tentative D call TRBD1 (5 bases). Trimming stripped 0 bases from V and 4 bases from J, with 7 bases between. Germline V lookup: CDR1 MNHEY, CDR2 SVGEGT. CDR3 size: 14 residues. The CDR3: CASSYSAGKNIQYF. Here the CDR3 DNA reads TGTGCCAGCAGTTACTCGGCAGGGAAAAACATTCAGTACTTC.

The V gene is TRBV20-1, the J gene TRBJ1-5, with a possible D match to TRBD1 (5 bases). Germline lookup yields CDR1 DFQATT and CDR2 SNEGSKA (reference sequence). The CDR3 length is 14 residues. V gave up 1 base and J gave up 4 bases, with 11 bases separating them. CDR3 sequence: CSARGVAGNQPQHF. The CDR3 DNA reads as TGCAGTGCTAGAGGAGTTGCAGGGAATCAGCCCCAGCATTTT.

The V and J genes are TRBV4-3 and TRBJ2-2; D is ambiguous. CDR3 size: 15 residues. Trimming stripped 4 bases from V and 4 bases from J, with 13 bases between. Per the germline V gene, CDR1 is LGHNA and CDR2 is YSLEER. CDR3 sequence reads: CASSPSSPSTGELFF. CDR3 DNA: TGCGCCAGCAGCCCATCTTCCCCCTCCACCGGGGAGCTGTTTTTT.

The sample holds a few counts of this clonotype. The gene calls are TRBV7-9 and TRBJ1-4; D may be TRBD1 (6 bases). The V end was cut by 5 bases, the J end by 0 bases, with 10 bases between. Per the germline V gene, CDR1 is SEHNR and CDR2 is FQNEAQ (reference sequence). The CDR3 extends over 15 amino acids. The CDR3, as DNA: TGTGCCAGCAGCCCCCGACAGGCAACTAATGAAAAACTGTTTTTT. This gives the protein CASSPRQATNEKLFF.

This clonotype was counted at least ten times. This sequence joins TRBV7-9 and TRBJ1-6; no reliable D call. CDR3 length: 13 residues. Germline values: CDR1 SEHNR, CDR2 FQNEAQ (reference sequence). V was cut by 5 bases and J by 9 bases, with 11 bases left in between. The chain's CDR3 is CASSPLSASPLHF. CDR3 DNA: TGTGCCAGCAGCCCACTCTCGGCTTCACCCCTCCACTTT.

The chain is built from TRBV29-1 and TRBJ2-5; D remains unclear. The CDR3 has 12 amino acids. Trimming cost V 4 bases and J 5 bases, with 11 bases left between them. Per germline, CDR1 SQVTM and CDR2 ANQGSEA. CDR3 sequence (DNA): TGCAGCGTTGGTCCCGGCCGGGAGACCCAGTACTTC. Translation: CSVGPGRETQYF.

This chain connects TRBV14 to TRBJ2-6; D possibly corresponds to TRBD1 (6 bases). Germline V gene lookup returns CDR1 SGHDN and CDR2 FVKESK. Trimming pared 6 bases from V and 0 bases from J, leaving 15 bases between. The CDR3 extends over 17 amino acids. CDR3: CASRNRVLRSGANVLTF. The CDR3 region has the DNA TGTGCCAGCAGAAACAGGGTTCTTCGCTCTGGGGCCAACGTCCTGACTTTC.

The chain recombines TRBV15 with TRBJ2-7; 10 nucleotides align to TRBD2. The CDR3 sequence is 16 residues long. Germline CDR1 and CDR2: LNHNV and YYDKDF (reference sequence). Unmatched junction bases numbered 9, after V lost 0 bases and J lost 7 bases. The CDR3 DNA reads TGTGCCACCAGCAGAGACCTAGCGGGAGATCGGGGGGAGCAGTACTTC. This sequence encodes CATSRDLAGDRGEQYF. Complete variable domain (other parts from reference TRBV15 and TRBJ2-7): DAMVIQNPRYQVTQFGKPVTLSCSQTLNHNVMYWYQQKSSQAPKLLFHYYDKDFNNEADTPDNFQSRRPNTSFCFLDIRSPGLGDTAMYLCATSRDLAGDRGEQYFGPGTRLTVT.

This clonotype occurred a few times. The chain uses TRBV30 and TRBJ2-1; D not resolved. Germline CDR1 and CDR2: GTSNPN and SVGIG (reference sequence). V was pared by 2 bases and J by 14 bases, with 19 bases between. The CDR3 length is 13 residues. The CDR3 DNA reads TGTGCCTGGAGTCGTCCACTTGCGTCTAGGGAGTTCTTC. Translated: CAWSRPLASREFF.

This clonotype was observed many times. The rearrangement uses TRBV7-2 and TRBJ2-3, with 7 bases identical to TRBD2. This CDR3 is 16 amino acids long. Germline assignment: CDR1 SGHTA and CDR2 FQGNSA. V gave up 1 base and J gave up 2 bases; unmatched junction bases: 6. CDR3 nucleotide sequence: TGTGCCAGCAGCTTAGGGGCGGGACTACCCACAGATACGCAGTATTTT. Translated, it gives CASSLGAGLPTDTQYF.

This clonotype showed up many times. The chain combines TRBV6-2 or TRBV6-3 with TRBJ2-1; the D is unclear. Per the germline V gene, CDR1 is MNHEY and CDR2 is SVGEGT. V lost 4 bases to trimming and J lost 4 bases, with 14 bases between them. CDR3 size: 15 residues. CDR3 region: CASSSRDLAYNEQFF. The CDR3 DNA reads TGTGCCAGCAGTTCCCGTGACCTTGCTTACAATGAGCAGTTCTTC.